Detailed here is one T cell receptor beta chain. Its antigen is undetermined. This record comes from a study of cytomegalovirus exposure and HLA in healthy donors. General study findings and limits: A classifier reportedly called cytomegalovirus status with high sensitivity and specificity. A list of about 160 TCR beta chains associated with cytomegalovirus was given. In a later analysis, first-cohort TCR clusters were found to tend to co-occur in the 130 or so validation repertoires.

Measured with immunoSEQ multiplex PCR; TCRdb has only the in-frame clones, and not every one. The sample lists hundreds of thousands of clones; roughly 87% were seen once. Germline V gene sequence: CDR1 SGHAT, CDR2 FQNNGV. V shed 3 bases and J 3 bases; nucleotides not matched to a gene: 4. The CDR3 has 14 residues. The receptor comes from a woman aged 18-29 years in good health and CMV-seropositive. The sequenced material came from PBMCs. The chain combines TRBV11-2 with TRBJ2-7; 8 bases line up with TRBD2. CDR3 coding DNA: TGTGCCAGCAGCTTTTTCGGGGGGGTCTACGAGCAGTACTTC. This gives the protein CASSFFGGVYEQYF.